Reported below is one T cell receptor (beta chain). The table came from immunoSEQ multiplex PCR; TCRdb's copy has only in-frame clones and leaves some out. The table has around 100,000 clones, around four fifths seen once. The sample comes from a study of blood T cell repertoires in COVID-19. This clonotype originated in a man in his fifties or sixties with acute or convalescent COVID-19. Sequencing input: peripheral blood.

The CDR3, as DNA: TGTGCCAGCAGCTCCCCCGGGGGGGGGATCCCCTACGAGCAGTACTTC. It translates to CASSSPGGGIPYEQYF. V usage is TRBV7-6 and J usage is TRBJ2-7, with 8 nucleotides matching TRBD2. The V gene end was trimmed by 4 bases and the J gene end by 2 bases; junction bases not matched to a gene: 10. This CDR3 has 16 residues. Germline V gene lookup returns CDR1 SGHVS and CDR2 FNYEAQ.